The present TCR beta chain was sequenced within a study of identical twins. The study's findings and limits: Fewer insertions were carried by abundant cord blood beta clonotypes, but none was seen in memory repertoires.

The germline V gene encodes CDR1 SEHNR and CDR2 FQNEAQ (reference sequence). Unmatched junction bases numbered 9, after V lost 4 bases and J lost 3 bases. The CDR3 loop spans 16 amino acids. This clonotype was counted at least ten times. The antigen is not known. Each CDR3 protein is one row after TCRdb ran MiXCR on the 5' RACE reads. Of hundreds of thousands of distinct CDR3 sequences listed, more than 9% are singletons. These data also formed part of another study, on yellow fever vaccine responses in identical twins. That paper states: Twins' vaccine T cell response reportedly seemed partly convergent, partly personalized.

J is TRBJ2-1 and V is TRBV7-9, with TRBD2 matching over 7 bases. The sequenced sample was PBMCs. The receptor's source is a woman under 30 in good health. CDR3 protein: CASSSWGGEIYNEQFF. Written as DNA, the CDR3 is TGTGCCAGCAGCTCGTGGGGGGGAGAGATCTACAATGAGCAGTTCTTC.